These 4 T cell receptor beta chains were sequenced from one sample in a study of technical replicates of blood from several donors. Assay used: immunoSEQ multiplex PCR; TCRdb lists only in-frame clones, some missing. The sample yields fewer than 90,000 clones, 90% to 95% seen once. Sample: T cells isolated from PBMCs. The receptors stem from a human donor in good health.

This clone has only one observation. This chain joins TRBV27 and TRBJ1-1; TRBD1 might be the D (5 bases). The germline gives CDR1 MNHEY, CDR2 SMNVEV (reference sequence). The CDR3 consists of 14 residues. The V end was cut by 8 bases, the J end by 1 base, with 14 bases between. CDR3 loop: CASALGGRNTEAFF. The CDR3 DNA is TGTGCCAGCGCCCTGGGGGGTCGGAACACTGAAGCTTTCTTT.

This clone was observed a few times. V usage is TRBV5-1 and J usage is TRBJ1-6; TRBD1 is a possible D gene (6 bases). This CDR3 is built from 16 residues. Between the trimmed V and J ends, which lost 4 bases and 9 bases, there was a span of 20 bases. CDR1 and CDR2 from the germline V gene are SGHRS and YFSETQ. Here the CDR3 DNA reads TGCGCCAGCAGCGAAAATGGGCCTACAGGGAGTTCACCCCTCCACTTT. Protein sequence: CASSENGPTGSSPLHF.

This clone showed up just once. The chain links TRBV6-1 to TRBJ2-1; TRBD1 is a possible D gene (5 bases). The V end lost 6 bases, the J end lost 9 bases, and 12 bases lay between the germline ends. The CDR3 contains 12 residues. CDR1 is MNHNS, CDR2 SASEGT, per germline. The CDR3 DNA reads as TGTGCCAGCAGCCCCAGGGTCGGTGAGCAGTTCTTC. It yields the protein CASSPRVGEQFF.

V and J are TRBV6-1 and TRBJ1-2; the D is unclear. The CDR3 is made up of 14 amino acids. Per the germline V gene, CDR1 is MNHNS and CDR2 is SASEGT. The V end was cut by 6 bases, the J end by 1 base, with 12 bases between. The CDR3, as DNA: TGTGCCAGCAGGAGAGGAGGGCTTAACTATGGCTACACCTTC. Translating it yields CASRRGGLNYGYTF.